Listed here is a single T cell receptor beta chain. This specimen belongs to a study of cytomegalovirus exposure and HLA in healthy donors. The germline CDR1 and CDR2 sequences are MNHEY and SMNVEV (reference sequence). Trimming removed 4 bases from V and 4 bases from J; junction bases left unmatched: 4. The CDR3 totals 13 residues. The PCR ran on 60 Vbeta and 13 Jbeta primers. Measured with immunoSEQ multiplex PCR; TCRdb has only the in-frame clones, and not every one. In the table there are 210,000 or so clones, 70% to 90% of which are singletons. The sequence derives from a girl aged 2 to 10 in good health and CMV-seronegative. The J gene is TRBJ2-7, the V gene TRBV27; TRBD1 matches 7 bases. Sequences were obtained from PBMCs. CDR3 sequence: CASSSTGPYEQYF. CDR3 nucleotides: TGTGCCAGCAGTTCGACAGGGCCATACGAGCAGTACTTC.